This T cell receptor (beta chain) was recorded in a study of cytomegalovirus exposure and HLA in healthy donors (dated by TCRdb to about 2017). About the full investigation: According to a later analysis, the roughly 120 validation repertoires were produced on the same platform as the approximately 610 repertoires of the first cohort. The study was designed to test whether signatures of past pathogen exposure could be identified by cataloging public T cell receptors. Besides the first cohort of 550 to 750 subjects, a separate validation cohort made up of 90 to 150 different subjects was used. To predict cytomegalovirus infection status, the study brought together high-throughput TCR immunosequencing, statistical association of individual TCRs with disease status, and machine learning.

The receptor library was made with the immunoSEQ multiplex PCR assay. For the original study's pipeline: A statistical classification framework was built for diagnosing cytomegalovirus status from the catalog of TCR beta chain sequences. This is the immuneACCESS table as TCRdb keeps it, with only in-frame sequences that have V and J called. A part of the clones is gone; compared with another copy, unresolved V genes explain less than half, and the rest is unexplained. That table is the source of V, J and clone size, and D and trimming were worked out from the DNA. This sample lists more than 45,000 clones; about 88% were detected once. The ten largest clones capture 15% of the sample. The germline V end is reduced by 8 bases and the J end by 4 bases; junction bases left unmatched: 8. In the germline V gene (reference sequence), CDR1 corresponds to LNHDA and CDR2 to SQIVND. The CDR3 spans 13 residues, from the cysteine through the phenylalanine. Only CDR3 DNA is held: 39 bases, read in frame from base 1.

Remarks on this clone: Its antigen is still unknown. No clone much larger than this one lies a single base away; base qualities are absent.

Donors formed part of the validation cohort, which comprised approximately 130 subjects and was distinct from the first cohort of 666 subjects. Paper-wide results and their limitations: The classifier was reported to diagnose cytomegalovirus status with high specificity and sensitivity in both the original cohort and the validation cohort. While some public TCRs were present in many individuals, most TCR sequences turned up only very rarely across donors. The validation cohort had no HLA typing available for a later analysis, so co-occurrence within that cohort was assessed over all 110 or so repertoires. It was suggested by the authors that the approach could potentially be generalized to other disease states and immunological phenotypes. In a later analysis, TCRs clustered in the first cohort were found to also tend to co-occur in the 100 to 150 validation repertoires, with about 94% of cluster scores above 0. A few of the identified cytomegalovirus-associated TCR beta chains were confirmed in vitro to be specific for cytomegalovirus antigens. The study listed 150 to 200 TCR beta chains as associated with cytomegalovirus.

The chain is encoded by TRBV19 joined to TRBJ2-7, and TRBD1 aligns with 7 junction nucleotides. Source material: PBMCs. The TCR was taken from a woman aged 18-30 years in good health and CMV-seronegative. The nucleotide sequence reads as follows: TGTGCCAGTGCGAGGACAGGAGGATACGAGCAGTACTTC. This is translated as CASARTGGYEQYF.